This T cell receptor (beta chain) was observed in a study of beta chain features in type 1 diabetes. Comment on this clone: Its antigen is unidentified.

Trimming removed 2 bases from V and 6 bases from J, with 7 bases in between. CDR3 size: 13 residues. Germline CDR1 and CDR2: SGHTA and FQGNSA. Investigators reverse transcribed all isolated RNA, so they sequenced expressed TCRB transcripts. Repertoires were generated with immunoSEQ multiplex PCR, while TCRdb's copy carries only in-frame clones and drops some. The sample contains around 180,000 clones, 7% to 9% of which appear only once. Study results and caveats: Researchers report that Type 1 diabetes patients had moderately but significantly shorter TCRB CDR3s across all four CD4+ subsets.

The chain is built from TRBV7-2 and TRBJ2-2, with TRBD2 as a possible D gene (5 bases). This sequence originates from a man aged 18 to 35 with type 1 diabetes. Material for sequencing was central memory CD4+ T cells from blood. This CDR3 reads CASSLREPGELFF. DNA for the CDR3: TGTGCCAGCAGCTTACGGGAACCCGGGGAGCTGTTTTTT.